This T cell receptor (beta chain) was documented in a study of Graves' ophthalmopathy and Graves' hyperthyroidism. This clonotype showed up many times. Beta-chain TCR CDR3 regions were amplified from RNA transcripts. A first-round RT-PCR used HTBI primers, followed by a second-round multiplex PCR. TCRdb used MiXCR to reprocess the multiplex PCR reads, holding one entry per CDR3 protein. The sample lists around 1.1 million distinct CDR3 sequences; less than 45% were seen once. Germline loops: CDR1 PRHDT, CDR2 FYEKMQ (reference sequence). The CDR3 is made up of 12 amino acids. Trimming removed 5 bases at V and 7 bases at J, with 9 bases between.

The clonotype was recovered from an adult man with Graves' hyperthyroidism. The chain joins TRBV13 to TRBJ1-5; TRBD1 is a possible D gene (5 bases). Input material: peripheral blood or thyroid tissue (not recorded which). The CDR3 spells CASSLGPQPQHF. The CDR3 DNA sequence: TGTGCCAGCAGCCTGGGACCGCAGCCCCAGCATTTT.